This T cell receptor beta chain came from a study of human T cells and chemical hapten exposure. Study-level background: Among samples, TCR yields varied mainly because of small differences in pooled library volume. Study observations and caveats: Sensitizing to DPC left TCRs with a frequency above 1 in 1000 unaltered.

The CDR3 loop spans 13 amino acids. Deletions cut 3 bases from V and 2 bases from J, with 7 bases between. The V gene's germline CDR1 is LNHNV and CDR2 YYDKDF (reference sequence). About this clonotype: Antigen unknown.

Stated time point: healthy volunteer bleed at 2 weeks. Someone pulled total RNA out of unfractionated whole blood. Unique molecular identifiers were attached to individual cDNA molecules during library preparation. How the authors handled the data: Sampled TCR counts reached a median of around 94,000 per sample, with values ranging from roughly 23,224 to 700,000. TCRdb redid the calling of the RACE reads with MiXCR, one entry per CDR3 protein. Here the V and J calls rest on TCRdb's processing, not on the authors' analysis. Among 130,000 or so distinct CDR3 sequences listed, about 9.4% were seen once.

The TCR comes from a male donor in good health. Some clones in this sample may be carry-over from other donors' samples. The source material was whole blood. The V gene is TRBV15, the J gene TRBJ1-2; maybe TRBD1 (5 bases). CDR3 coding DNA: TGTGCCACCAGCAGCTGGGGGAACTATGGCTACACCTTC. It translates to CATSSWGNYGYTF.